Below, 19 T cell receptor beta chains from the same sample are listed, as sequenced in a study of blood T cell repertoires in COVID-19. The assay was immunoSEQ multiplex PCR, and TCRdb's table has in-frame clones only and misses some. This table holds 200,000 to 250,000 clones, around 83% found once. The source material was PBMCs or T cells enriched from blood (not recorded which). The origin of the receptors is a woman in her thirties or forties who had recovered from COVID-19.

The CDR3 loop is CATSRDIQGRETQYF. The CDR3 region has the DNA TGTGCCACCAGCAGAGATATACAGGGGAGAGAGACCCAGTACTTC. This chain uses TRBV15 with TRBJ2-5; 7 bases fit TRBD1. The CDR3 has 15 amino acids. Per the germline V gene, CDR1 is LNHNV and CDR2 is YYDKDF (reference sequence). The junction had 5 bases not matched to a gene; V was cut back by 0 bases and J by 4 bases.

The gene calls are TRBV3-1 (or the pseudogene TRBV3-2) and TRBJ1-3, with a possible D match to TRBD1 (5 bases). The CDR3 is 13 amino acids. V was clipped by 8 bases and J by 1 base, with 9 bases between them. Germline-derived CDR1 and CDR2 are LGHDT and YNNKEL (reference sequence). For the CDR3, the DNA is TGTGCCAGCGGACACCGATCTGGAAACACCATATATTTT. It yields the protein CASGHRSGNTIYF.

The CDR3 region is CASGAGHYEQYF. For the CDR3, the DNA is TGTGCCAGCGGCGCAGGGCACTACGAGCAGTACTTC. The rearrangement links TRBV9 to TRBJ2-7, with a tentative D call TRBD1 (5 bases). V gave up 7 bases and J gave up 3 bases, with 11 bases separating them. The CDR3 runs 12 residues. The germline V gene encodes CDR1 SGDLS and CDR2 YYNGEE.

The gene calls are TRBV19 and TRBJ2-7; 9 bases agree with TRBD1. The CDR3 has 14 residues. V was clipped by 5 bases and J by 1 base; unmatched bases: 3. Germline V gene data show CDR1 as LNHDA and CDR2 as SQIVND (reference sequence). The CDR3 sequence: CASSQQGASYEQYF. The CDR3 DNA follows: TGTGCCAGTAGTCAACAGGGGGCATCCTACGAGCAGTACTTC. Full variable domain (remainder filled in from reference TRBV19 and TRBJ2-7): DGGITQSPKYLFRKEGQNVTLSCEQNLNHDAMYWYRQDPGQGLRLIYYSQIVNDFQKGDIAEGYSVSREKKESFPLTVTSAQKNPTAFYLCASSQQGASYEQYFGPGTRLTVT.

The CDR3 DNA reads as TGTGCCAGCAGCCGAGGCAATCAGCCCCAGCATTTT. Protein: CASSRGNQPQHF. This rearrangement joins TRBV5-6 to TRBJ1-5; D unresolved. The CDR3 spans 12 residues. From germline, CDR1 is SGHDT and CDR2 YYEEEE. V was pared by 4 bases and J by 2 bases, with 4 bases between.

V is TRBV12-5 and J is TRBJ1-2; no firm D call. The V gene's germline CDR1 is LGHNT and CDR2 FRNRAP. Trimming removed 5 bases from V and 2 bases from J, with 18 bases in between. The CDR3 is 16 residues long. The CDR3 reads CASGETQRIFNYGYTF. In DNA, the CDR3 is TGTGCTAGTGGTGAAACCCAGCGAATTTTCAACTATGGCTACACCTTC.

V and J are TRBV6-5 and TRBJ2-3; D not resolved. V shed 5 bases and J shed 3 bases, with 12 bases lying between them. The germline gives CDR1 MNHEY, CDR2 SVGAGI. The CDR3 has 14 residues. This chain's CDR3 is CASSSRLATDTQYF. The CDR3 nucleotides read TGTGCCAGCAGTAGCAGACTTGCAACAGATACGCAGTATTTT.

This chain uses TRBV3-1 (or the pseudogene TRBV3-2) with TRBJ2-2; D remains ambiguous. The CDR3 contains 14 residues. Germline lookup yields CDR1 LGHDT and CDR2 YNNKEL (reference sequence). Trimming pared 5 bases from V and 4 bases from J, leaving 11 bases between. CDR3 sequence: CASSALVGTGELFF. DNA for the CDR3: TGTGCCAGCAGCGCCCTAGTAGGCACCGGGGAGCTGTTTTTT.

V is TRBV3-1 (or the pseudogene TRBV3-2) and J is TRBJ1-2; D may be TRBD1 (5 bases). V lost 4 bases, J lost 3 bases, and 12 bases lay in between. Germline values: CDR1 LGHDT, CDR2 YNNKEL (reference sequence). This CDR3 spans 14 amino acids. The CDR3 is CASSPRGWDYGYTF. In nucleotides, the CDR3 is TGTGCCAGCAGCCCAAGGGGTTGGGACTATGGCTACACCTTC.

The chain has TRBV28 and TRBJ2-1, with D perhaps TRBD2 (6 bases). The CDR3 length is 16 residues. V lost 5 bases and J 4 bases, leaving 18 bases between the germline ends. In germline, CDR1 is MDHEN, CDR2 SYDVKM. The CDR3 bases are TGTGCCAGCAGTCCCACACGCCGGGGGACGTACAATGAGCAGTTCTTC. Protein product: CASSPTRRGTYNEQFF. Full variable domain (missing parts from reference TRBV28 and TRBJ2-1): DVKVTQSSRYLVKRTGEKVFLECVQDMDHENMFWYRQDPGLGLRLIYFSYDVKMKEKGDIPEGYSVSREKKERFSLILESASTNQTSMYLCASSPTRRGTYNEQFFGPGTRLTVL.

This chain joins TRBV28 and TRBJ1-2; 7 nucleotides agree with TRBD1. Germline CDR1 reads MDHEN; CDR2 reads SYDVKM. V lost 7 bases and J lost 4; bases outside the gene matches: 12. The CDR3 totals 15 residues. In nucleotides, the CDR3 is TGTGCCAGCACTTCCGGGACAGAAAACCTCTATGGCTACACCTTC. Translation gives CASTSGTENLYGYTF.

The rearrangement uses TRBV12-3 or TRBV12-4 and TRBJ1-2; TRBD1 is a possible D gene (5 bases). This CDR3 region has 13 residues. V was cut by 1 base and J by 5 bases, with 8 bases left in between. CDR3 loop: CASSLGQGYGYTF. The CDR3 nucleotides are TGTGCCAGCAGTTTAGGCCAGGGTTATGGCTACACCTTC.

The gene calls are TRBV2 and TRBJ2-2; 7 bases agree with TRBD2. Germline V gene sequence: CDR1 SNHLY, CDR2 FYNNEI. Trimming took 7 bases from V and 1 from J; bases not matched to a gene: 3. This CDR3 has 14 amino acids. This chain's CDR3 is CASTSGKNTGELFF. The CDR3 DNA is TGTGCCAGCACGAGCGGGAAGAACACCGGGGAGCTGTTTTTT.

The chain couples TRBV12-3 or TRBV12-4 to TRBJ1-5; possible D gene TRBD1, 5 bases. Trimming removed 3 bases at V and 5 bases at J, with 8 bases between. This CDR3 is 13 amino acids long. The CDR3 region is CASSLGPDQPQHF. The CDR3 region has the DNA TGTGCCAGCAGTTTGGGGCCAGATCAGCCCCAGCATTTT.

This chain joins TRBV28 and TRBJ2-7, with D tentatively TRBD1 (5 bases). V lost 1 base to trimming and J lost 2 bases, with 9 bases between them. In germline, CDR1 is MDHEN, CDR2 SYDVKM. There are 14 residues in the CDR3. The CDR3 bases are TGTGCCAGCAGTTTATTCGGCAGGGCCTACGAGCAGTACTTC. This sequence encodes CASSLFGRAYEQYF.

The CDR3 region has the DNA TGTGCCAGTAAGCCGGCAGGGTTAACCTACGAGCAGTACTTC. This gives the protein CASKPAGLTYEQYF. The chain joins TRBV19 to TRBJ2-7, with a weak D call TRBD1 (5 bases). Germline V gene data show CDR1 as LNHDA and CDR2 as SQIVND (reference sequence). The CDR3 runs 14 residues. V lost 7 bases and J lost 2, with 15 bases in between.

This clone occurred a few times. The V call is TRBV18, the J call TRBJ2-1; possible D gene TRBD1, 6 bases. V shed 3 bases and J shed 5 bases, with 14 bases lying between them. Per the germline V gene, CDR1 is KGHSH and CDR2 is LQKENI. The CDR3 runs 15 residues. The CDR3 DNA is TGTGCCAGCTCACCTCTCCGGGACACCAACAATGAGCAGTTCTTC. Protein product: CASSPLRDTNNEQFF. Full variable domain (missing parts from reference TRBV18 and TRBJ2-1): NAGVMQNPRHLVRRRGQEARLRCSPMKGHSHVYWYRQLPEEGLKFMVYLQKENIIDESGMPKERFSAEFPKEGPSILRIQQVVRGDSAAYFCASSPLRDTNNEQFFGPGTRLTVL.

The table lists this clone with a count of one. This sample also contains other DNA sequences that code for the same CDR3. CDR3 nucleotides: TGTGCCAGCAGTTCCCCGCCAGGGGGCAGCTACGAGCAGTACTTC. Amino acid sequence: CASSSPPGGSYEQYF. This rearrangement joins TRBV28 to TRBJ2-7; 8 bases agree with TRBD1. Trimming took 4 bases from V and 3 from J; bases not matched to a gene: 8. The CDR3 consists of 15 residues. Germline assignment: CDR1 MDHEN and CDR2 SYDVKM. Drawing the rest from reference TRBV28 and TRBJ2-7, the complete variable domain is DVKVTQSSRYLVKRTGEKVFLECVQDMDHENMFWYRQDPGLGLRLIYFSYDVKMKEKGDIPEGYSVSREKKERFSLILESASTNQTSMYLCASSSPPGGSYEQYFGPGTRLTVT.

V is TRBV24-1 and J is TRBJ1-1, with 9 bases identical to TRBD1. The CDR3 runs to 14 residues. The germline V gene has CDR1 KGHDR and CDR2 SFDVKD. The J segment lost 6 bases and the V segment lost 8 bases, leaving 9 bases of the junction unmatched. Written as DNA, the CDR3 is TGTGCCACCACAGGGACAGGGTGGGGTTCTGAAGCTTTCTTT. Translating gives CATTGTGWGSEAFF.